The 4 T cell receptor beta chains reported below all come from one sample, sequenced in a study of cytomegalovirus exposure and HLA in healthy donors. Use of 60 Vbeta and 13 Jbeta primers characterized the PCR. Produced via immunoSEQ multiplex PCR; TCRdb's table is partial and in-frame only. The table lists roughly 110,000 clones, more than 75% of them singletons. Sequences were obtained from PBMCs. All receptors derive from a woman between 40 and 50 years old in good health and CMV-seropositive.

The CDR3 bases are TGTGCCAGCAGCTTGGGAGGGCACTCCTACGAGCAGTACTTC. The encoded protein is CASSLGGHSYEQYF. The chain carries TRBV7-9 and TRBJ2-7; TRBD2 matches at 7 bases. V lost 3 bases, J lost 0 bases, and 2 bases stayed unmatched. The CDR3 is 14 residues long. Germline V gene lookup returns CDR1 SEHNR and CDR2 FQNEAQ (reference sequence).

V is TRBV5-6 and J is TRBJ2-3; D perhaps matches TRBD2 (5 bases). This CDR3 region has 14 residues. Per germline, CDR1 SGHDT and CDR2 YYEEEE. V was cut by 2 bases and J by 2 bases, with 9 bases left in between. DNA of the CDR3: TGTGCCAGCAGCTTAAGGACTCACACAGATACGCAGTATTTT. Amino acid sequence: CASSLRTHTDTQYF.

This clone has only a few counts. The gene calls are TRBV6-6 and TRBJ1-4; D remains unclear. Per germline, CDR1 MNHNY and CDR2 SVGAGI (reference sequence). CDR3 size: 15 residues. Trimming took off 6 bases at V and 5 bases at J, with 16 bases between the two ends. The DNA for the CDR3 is TGTGCCAGCAGCCCCACCTGGGCGACGAATGAAAAACTGTTTTTT. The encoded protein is CASSPTWATNEKLFF.

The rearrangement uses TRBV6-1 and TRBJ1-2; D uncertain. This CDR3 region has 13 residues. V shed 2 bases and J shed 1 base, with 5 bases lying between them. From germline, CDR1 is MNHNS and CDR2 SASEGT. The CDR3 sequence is CASSEYGNYGYTF. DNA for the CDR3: TGTGCCAGCAGTGAATACGGTAACTATGGCTACACCTTC.